This T cell receptor (beta chain) was sequenced during a study of T cells in localized non-small cell lung cancer. Study-level results: Detection in adjacent lung was observed for a median 57 of the top 100 tumor clones. Of the tissues analyzed, uninvolved adjacent lung showed maximal T cell clonality, greater than tumor. Increased T cell density in blood showed an association with longer overall survival. Without multi-region sequencing, intratumor heterogeneity could not be excluded.

Repertoires were generated with immunoSEQ multiplex PCR, while TCRdb's copy carries only in-frame clones and drops some. The repertoire holds about 2,400 clones, with 20% to 25% as singletons. Trimming stripped 3 bases from V and 7 bases from J, with 21 bases between. CDR3 length equals 16 residues. Germline V gene sequence: CDR1 SGHNT, CDR2 YENEEA. To note about this clone: No antigen is known for it.

The material sequenced was normal lung tissue next to the tumor, taken before any cancer treatment. This receptor was taken from a man aged 35 to 70 with stage I squamous cell lung carcinoma. This chain links TRBV11-3 with TRBJ1-2; D is undetermined. CDR3 coding DNA: TGTGCCAGCAGCTTGAGTCAAGTGAGAACGCCGGCTGGCTACACCTTC. Protein product: CASSLSQVRTPAGYTF.